One sample yielded the 30 T cell receptor beta chains listed below, sequenced in a study of CXCR3-negative and CXCR3-positive naive CD8 T cells. No antigen has been assigned to these receptors. All TRB cDNA libraries came from 5' RACE performed with UMI labels. TCRdb reprocessed the 5' RACE reads and stores each CDR3 protein as one record, lacking DNA. Its table lists approximately 100,000 distinct CDR3 sequences. Whole-study results and caveats: Higher TRB CDR3 hydrophobicity marked CXCR3-positive naive cells relative to CXCR3-negative naive cells.

Specimen: naive CXCR3+ CD8+ T cells from blood. The subset denotes: CD45RO-CCR7+CD27+CD95- naive CD8+ T cells expressing CXCR3 (TNR3+). These receptors were obtained from a human donor in good health. Some clones in this sample may be carry-over from other donors' samples.

The chain recombines TRBV5-1 with TRBJ2-7; TCRdb outputs TRBD1, but without DNA this stays unchecked. The CDR3 runs 18 residues. Germline V gene lookup returns CDR1 SGHRS and CDR2 YFSETQ. Here the CDR3 reads CASSLVPLEYRGQSEQYF.

V usage is TRBV7-9 and J usage is TRBJ2-7; TCRdb selects TRBD1, and the lack of DNA leaves this call unchecked. The V gene's germline CDR1 is SEHNR and CDR2 FQNEAQ (reference sequence). This CDR3 is built from 14 residues. CDR3 in amino acids: CASSPGTAAYEQYF.

The V gene is TRBV29-1, the J gene TRBJ2-7; TCRdb's assignment of TRBD1 cannot be checked, as there is no DNA. The CDR3 length is 14 residues. The germline gives CDR1 SQVTM, CDR2 ANQGSEA. CDR3 sequence: CSVEDGGRGYEQYF.

V gene TRBV7-6 combines with J gene TRBJ2-7; TCRdb reports TRBD1, a call that lacks DNA to check it against. CDR1 and CDR2 (germline): SGHVS, FNYEAQ. CDR3 length: 16 amino acids. The CDR3: CASSLNLAAGAYEQYF. The whole variable domain, filled in from reference TRBV7-6 and TRBJ2-7, reads GAGVSQSPRYKVTKRGQDVALRCDPISGHVSLYWYRQALGQGPEFLTYFNYEAQQDKSGLPNDRFSAERPEGSISTLTIQRTEQRDSAMYRCASSLNLAAGAYEQYFGPGTRLTVT.

This rearrangement joins TRBV20-1 to TRBJ2-4; without DNA, the TCRdb call of TRBD1 cannot be checked. The CDR3 extends over 13 amino acids. Germline loops: CDR1 DFQATT, CDR2 SNEGSKA (reference sequence). The CDR3: CSARDSGQNIQYF.

The chain combines TRBV20-1 with TRBJ2-3; the D gene TCRdb calls, TRBD2, cannot be checked with no DNA. Germline assignment: CDR1 DFQATT and CDR2 SNEGSKA (reference sequence). The CDR3 sequence is 16 residues long. CDR3 region: CSAREAGGPSTDTQYF.

The V and J genes are TRBV5-1 and TRBJ2-7; TCRdb returns TRBD1, unconfirmable since there is no DNA. This CDR3 has 15 residues. Germline CDR1 SGHRS, CDR2 YFSETQ. The CDR3: CASSLDRGVGYEQYF.

The chain links TRBV14 to TRBJ2-7; TCRdb designates TRBD1, a call that cannot be tested without DNA. The germline V gene has CDR1 SGHDN and CDR2 FVKESK. This CDR3 comprises 15 residues. CDR3 protein: CASSQRRANPYEQYF.

J is TRBJ2-7 and V is TRBV7-9; TCRdb lists TRBD1, though no DNA is available to test this call. The germline CDR1 and CDR2 sequences are SEHNR and FQNEAQ (reference sequence). The CDR3 is made up of 18 amino acids. The CDR3 loop reads CASSLGEPRDGSSYEQYF.

The V call is TRBV10-3, the J call TRBJ2-7. The CDR3 spans 13 residues. Germline CDR1 ENHRY, CDR2 SYGVKD. The CDR3: CAISDGPGYEQYF.

The chain carries TRBV29-1 and TRBJ1-1; as DNA is missing, the TRBD1 call by TCRdb cannot be tested. This CDR3 has 13 amino acids. The V gene's germline CDR1 is SQVTM and CDR2 ANQGSEA. CDR3 in amino acids: CSVEGGLNTEAFF.

The genes are TRBV4-3 and TRBJ2-1; without DNA, the TCRdb call of TRBD2 cannot be checked. Germline loops: CDR1 LGHNA, CDR2 YSLEER. CDR3 length equals 12 residues. The CDR3: CASSQDAGEQFF.

The chain is built from TRBV28 and TRBJ1-6. Germline V lookup: CDR1 MDHEN, CDR2 SYDVKM. This CDR3 comprises 14 residues. The CDR3 region is CASSLLQRNSPLHF. Supplemented by reference TRBV28 and TRBJ1-6, the full variable domain reads DVKVTQSSRYLVKRTGEKVFLECVQDMDHENMFWYRQDPGLGLRLIYFSYDVKMKEKGDIPEGYSVSREKKERFSLILESASTNQTSMYLCASSLLQRNSPLHFGNGTRLTVT.

The chain recombines TRBV7-6 with TRBJ2-1. The CDR3 extends over 17 amino acids. The germline V gene has CDR1 SGHVS and CDR2 FNYEAQ. The CDR3 is CASSLKGWASSYNEQFF.

The CDR3 spells CASSPQGAINQPQHF. The chain has TRBV28 and TRBJ1-5; the D call from TCRdb, TRBD1, cannot be confirmed without DNA. CDR1 is MDHEN, CDR2 SYDVKM, per germline. There are 15 residues in the CDR3.

The chain couples TRBV7-9 to TRBJ2-3; TCRdb's D call of TRBD1 is untestable without DNA. The CDR3 has 15 residues. Germline-derived CDR1 and CDR2 are SEHNR and FQNEAQ (reference sequence). The CDR3: CASSYTGQHTDTQYF.

This chain uses TRBV28 with TRBJ1-1. The CDR3 is 14 residues long. Germline V gene data show CDR1 as MDHEN and CDR2 as SYDVKM. The CDR3 sequence: CASREGQSKTEAFF.

The V gene is TRBV28, the J gene TRBJ2-1; TCRdb selects TRBD2, and the lack of DNA leaves this call unchecked. The CDR3 is made up of 18 amino acids. Per the germline V gene, CDR1 is MDHEN and CDR2 is SYDVKM. CDR3 amino acids: CASTKLAGGLPDYNEQFF. Complete variable domain (other parts from reference TRBV28 and TRBJ2-1): DVKVTQSSRYLVKRTGEKVFLECVQDMDHENMFWYRQDPGLGLRLIYFSYDVKMKEKGDIPEGYSVSREKKERFSLILESASTNQTSMYLCASTKLAGGLPDYNEQFFGPGTRLTVL.

This sequence joins TRBV29-1 and TRBJ2-2. The CDR3 is made up of 13 amino acids. CDR1 and CDR2 from the germline V gene are SQVTM and ANQGSEA. The CDR3 here is CSVPKTGTGELFF.

The chain is built from TRBV20-1 and TRBJ2-5; the D call from TCRdb, TRBD1, cannot be confirmed without DNA. Germline V CDR1 and CDR2: DFQATT, SNEGSKA (reference sequence). The CDR3 extends over 17 amino acids. This CDR3 is CSARDPGGGLTSETQYF.

This chain joins TRBV29-1 and TRBJ2-5; TCRdb reports TRBD1, a call that lacks DNA to check it against. There are 14 residues in the CDR3. Germline V CDR1 and CDR2: SQVTM, ANQGSEA. CDR3: CSVEDLDREETQYF.

The rearrangement links TRBV7-8 to TRBJ1-1; with no DNA, the TCRdb D assignment of TRBD1 cannot be verified. CDR3 length: 12 residues. Per the germline V gene, CDR1 is SGHVS and CDR2 is FQNEAQ. The CDR3 protein is CATDRVNTEAFF.

This sequence joins TRBV7-9 and TRBJ2-3; without DNA, the TCRdb call of TRBD1 cannot be checked. The germline V gene has CDR1 SEHNR and CDR2 FQNEAQ (reference sequence). The CDR3 runs 15 residues. The CDR3 region is CASSSVGQGTDTQYF.

This chain links TRBV27 with TRBJ2-3; TCRdb returns TRBD2, unconfirmable since there is no DNA. CDR1 and CDR2 (germline): MNHEY, SMNVEV (reference sequence). The CDR3 is 12 residues long. The CDR3 sequence is CASKALTDTQYF.

This rearrangement joins TRBV7-9 to TRBJ1-1. CDR3 size: 14 residues. Germline V gene data show CDR1 as SEHNR and CDR2 as FQNEAQ (reference sequence). CDR3 sequence: CASSPALQNTEAFF.

The chain links TRBV24-1 to TRBJ1-2; TCRdb picks TRBD1, but there is no DNA to check that call. Germline loops: CDR1 KGHDR, CDR2 SFDVKD. The CDR3 sequence is 13 residues long. The CDR3: CATTAGGSYGYTF.

The chain uses TRBV5-1 and TRBJ2-1; as DNA is missing, the TRBD1 call by TCRdb cannot be tested. The CDR3 contains 16 residues. Germline-derived CDR1 and CDR2 are SGHRS and YFSETQ. The CDR3 reads CASSLVWDPAINEQFF.

The genes are TRBV3-1 and TRBJ2-1; TCRdb calls TRBD1, which cannot be checked without DNA. Germline loops: CDR1 LGHDT, CDR2 YNNKEL (reference sequence). CDR3 size: 16 residues. CDR3 amino acids: CASSQAWGETYNEQFF.

V usage is TRBV5-5 and J usage is TRBJ2-6; the TCRdb call, TRBD1, lacks DNA for checking. The V gene's germline CDR1 is SGHKS and CDR2 YYEKEE (reference sequence). The CDR3 totals 19 residues. The CDR3 reads CASSWEKGTVSSGANVLTF.

V usage is TRBV28 and J usage is TRBJ2-3; the TRBD1 assignment by TCRdb is unverifiable without DNA. Germline CDR1 is MDHEN and CDR2 is SYDVKM. This CDR3 contains 17 residues. The CDR3 region is CASSRNSGQGGTDTQYF.